This TCR beta chain was sequenced in a study of cytotoxic CD8 clonotypes in ibrutinib-treated CLL. CDR3 length: 14 amino acids. The V gene lost 4 bases and the J gene lost 1 base, with 11 bases spanning the gap. Germline CDR1 reads MNHEY; CDR2 reads SMNVEV (reference sequence). The repertoire was sequenced with immunoSEQ multiplex PCR; TCRdb's copy has only in-frame clones and lacks some. The data show tens of thousands of clones, 65% to 75% seen once. V is TRBV27 and J is TRBJ2-7; D unresolved. This specimen was PBMCs, taken after 12 months of ibrutinib treatment. This TCR was sampled from a human donor with chronic lymphocytic leukemia. The CDR3 DNA reads TGTGCCAGCAGTTCCCGGATTACTTCCTACGAGCAGTACTTC. Translation: CASSSRITSYEQYF.